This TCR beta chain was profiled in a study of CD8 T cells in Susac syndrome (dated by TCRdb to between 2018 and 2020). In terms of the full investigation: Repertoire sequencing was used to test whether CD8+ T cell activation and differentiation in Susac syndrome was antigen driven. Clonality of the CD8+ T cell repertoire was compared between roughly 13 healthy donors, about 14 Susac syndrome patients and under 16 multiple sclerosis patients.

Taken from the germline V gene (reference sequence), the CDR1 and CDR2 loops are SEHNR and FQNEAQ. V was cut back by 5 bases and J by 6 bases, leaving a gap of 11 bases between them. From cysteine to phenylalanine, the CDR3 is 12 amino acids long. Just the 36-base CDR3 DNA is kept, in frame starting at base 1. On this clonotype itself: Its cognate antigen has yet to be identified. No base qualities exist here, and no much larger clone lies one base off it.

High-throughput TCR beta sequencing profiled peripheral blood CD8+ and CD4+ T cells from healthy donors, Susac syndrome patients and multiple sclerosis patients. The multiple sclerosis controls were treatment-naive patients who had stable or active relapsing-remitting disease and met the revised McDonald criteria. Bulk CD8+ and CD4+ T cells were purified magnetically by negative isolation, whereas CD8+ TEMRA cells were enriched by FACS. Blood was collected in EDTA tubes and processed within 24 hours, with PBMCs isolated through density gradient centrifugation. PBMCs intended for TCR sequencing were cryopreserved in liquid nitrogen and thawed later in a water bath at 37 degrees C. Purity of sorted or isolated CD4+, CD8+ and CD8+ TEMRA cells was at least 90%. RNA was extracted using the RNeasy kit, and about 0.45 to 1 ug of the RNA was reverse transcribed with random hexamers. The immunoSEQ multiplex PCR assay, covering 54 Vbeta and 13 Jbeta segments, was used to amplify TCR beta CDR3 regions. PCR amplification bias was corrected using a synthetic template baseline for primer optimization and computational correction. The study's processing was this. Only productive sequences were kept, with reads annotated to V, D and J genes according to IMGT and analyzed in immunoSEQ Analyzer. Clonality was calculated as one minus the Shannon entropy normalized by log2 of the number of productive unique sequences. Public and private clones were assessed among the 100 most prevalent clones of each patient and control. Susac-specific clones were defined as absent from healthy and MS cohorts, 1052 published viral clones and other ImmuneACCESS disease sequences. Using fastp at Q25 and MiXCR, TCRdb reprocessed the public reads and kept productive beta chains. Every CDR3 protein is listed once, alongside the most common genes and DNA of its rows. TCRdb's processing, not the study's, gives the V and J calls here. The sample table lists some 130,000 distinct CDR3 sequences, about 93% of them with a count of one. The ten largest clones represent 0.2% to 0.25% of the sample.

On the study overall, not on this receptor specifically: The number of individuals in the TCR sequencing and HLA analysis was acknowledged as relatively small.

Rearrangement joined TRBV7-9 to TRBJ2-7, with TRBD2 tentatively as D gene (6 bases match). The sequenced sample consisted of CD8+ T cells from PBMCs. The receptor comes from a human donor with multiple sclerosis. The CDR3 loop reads CASSAWDSEQYF. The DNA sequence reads TGTGCCAGCAGCGCCTGGGACTCCGAGCAGTACTTC.